Sequencing of this TCR beta chain was carried out in a study of beta chain features in type 1 diabetes. Study conclusions and caveats: In every one of the four CD4+ subsets, TCRB CDR3s were moderately but significantly shorter in Type 1 diabetes patients.

Germline V gives CDR1 GTSNPN, CDR2 SVGIG (reference sequence). The CDR3 covers 15 residues. V lost 0 bases, J lost 2 bases, and 12 bases lay in between. Expressed TCRB transcripts were sequenced because the isolated RNA had all been reverse transcribed beforehand. This table comes from immunoSEQ multiplex PCR, and its TCRdb copy is limited to in-frame clones, with some not included. This table holds roughly 330,000 clones, roughly 13% found once. Comment on this clone: The antigen is undetermined.

The chain recombines TRBV30 with TRBJ2-3; a weak D match, TRBD1 (5 bases). The TCR comes from a woman aged 18-29 years with type 1 diabetes. Sequencing used naive CD4+ T cells from blood. CDR3 sequence reads: CAWSVRGASTDTQYF. The DNA of the CDR3 is TGTGCCTGGAGTGTACGTGGGGCCTCCACAGATACGCAGTATTTT.